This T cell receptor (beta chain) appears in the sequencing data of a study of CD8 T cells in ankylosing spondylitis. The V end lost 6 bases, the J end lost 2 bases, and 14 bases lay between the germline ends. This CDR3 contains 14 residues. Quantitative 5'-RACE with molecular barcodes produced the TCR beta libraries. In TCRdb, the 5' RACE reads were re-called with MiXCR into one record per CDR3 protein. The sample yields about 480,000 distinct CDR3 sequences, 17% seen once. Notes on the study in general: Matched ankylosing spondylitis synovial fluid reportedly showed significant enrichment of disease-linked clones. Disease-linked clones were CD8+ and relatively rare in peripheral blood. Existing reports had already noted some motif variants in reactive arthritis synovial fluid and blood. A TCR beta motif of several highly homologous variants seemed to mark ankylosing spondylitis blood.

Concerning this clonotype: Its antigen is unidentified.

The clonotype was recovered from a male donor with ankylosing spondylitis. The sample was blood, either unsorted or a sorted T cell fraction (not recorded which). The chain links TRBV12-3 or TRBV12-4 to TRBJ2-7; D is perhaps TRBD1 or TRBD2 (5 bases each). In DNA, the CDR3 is TGTGCCAGCAGATCCGGGACGGTACCCTACGAGCAGTACTTC. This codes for CASRSGTVPYEQYF.